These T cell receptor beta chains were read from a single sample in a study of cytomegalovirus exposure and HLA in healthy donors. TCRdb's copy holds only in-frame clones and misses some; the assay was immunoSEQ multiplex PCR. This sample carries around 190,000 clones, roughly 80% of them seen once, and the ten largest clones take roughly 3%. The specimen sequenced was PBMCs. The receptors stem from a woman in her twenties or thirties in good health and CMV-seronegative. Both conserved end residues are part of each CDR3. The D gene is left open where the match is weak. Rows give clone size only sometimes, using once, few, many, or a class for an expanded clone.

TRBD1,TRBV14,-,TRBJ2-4,CASSQTGAVIQYF,TGTGCCAGCAGCCAAACAGGGGCAGTCATTCAGTACTTC
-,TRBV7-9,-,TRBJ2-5,CASSLAPWTQYF,TGTGCCAGCAGCTTAGCCCCTTGGACCCAGTACTTC
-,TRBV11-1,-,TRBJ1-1,CASRETGSNTEAFF,TGTGCCAGCAGGGAGACAGGATCAAACACTGAAGCTTTCTTT
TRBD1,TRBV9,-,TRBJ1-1,CASSPRGQIPEAFF,TGTGCCAGCAGCCCCAGGGGGCAAATCCCTGAAGCTTTCTTT
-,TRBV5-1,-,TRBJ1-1,CASSLDLGPEAFF,TGCGCCAGCAGCTTGGATCTAGGTCCTGAAGCTTTCTTT
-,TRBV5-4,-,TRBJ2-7,CASSPSPGGASYEQYF,TGTGCCAGCAGCCCTAGCCCGGGCGGGGCCTCCTACGAGCAGTACTTC
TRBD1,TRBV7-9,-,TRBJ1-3,CASSWGQGNTIYF,TGTGCCAGCAGCTGGGGACAGGGAAACACCATATATTTT
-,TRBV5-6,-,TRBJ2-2,CASSSLTEDTGELFF,TGTGCCAGCAGCTCCCTGACAGAAGACACCGGGGAGCTGTTTTTT
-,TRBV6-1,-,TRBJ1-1,CASSESRGRGTEAFF,TGTGCCAGCAGTGAAAGCAGGGGAAGAGGGACTGAAGCTTTCTTT
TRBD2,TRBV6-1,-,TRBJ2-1,CASSDGTSGSSYNEQFF,TGTGCCAGCAGTGACGGGACTAGCGGGAGTTCCTACAATGAGCAGTTCTTC
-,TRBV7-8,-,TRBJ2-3,CASSLILGSVTDTQYF,TGTGCCAGCAGCCTAATTCTAGGTTCCGTCACAGATACGCAGTATTTT
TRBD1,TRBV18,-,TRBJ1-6,CASSPEGQGTPLHF,TGTGCCAGCTCACCAGAAGGACAGGGGACACCCCTCCACTTT
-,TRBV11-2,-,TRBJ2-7,CASGKGDLSRRSYEQYF,TGTGCCAGCGGCAAAGGGGATCTCAGTAGACGGTCCTACGAGCAGTACTTC
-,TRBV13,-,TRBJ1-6,CASSSASQGKNSPLHF,TGTGCCAGCAGTTCGGCCTCACAGGGAAAAAATTCACCCCTCCACTTT
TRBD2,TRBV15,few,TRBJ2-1,CATSRTTRRAGGLYNEQFF,TGTGCCACCAGCAGGACGACGCGGCGAGCGGGAGGGCTCTACAATGAGCAGTTCTTC
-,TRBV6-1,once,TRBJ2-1,CATTGANNNEQFF,TGTGCCACGACTGGGGCGAACAACAATGAGCAGTTCTTC
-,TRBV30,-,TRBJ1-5,CAWSVPPLNQPQHF,TGTGCCTGGAGTGTCCCCCCCCTCAATCAGCCCCAGCATTTT
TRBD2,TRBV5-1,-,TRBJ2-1,CASSLRGGSGGNNEQFF,TGCGCCAGCAGCTTGCGGGGTGGTAGCGGGGGGAACAATGAGCAGTTCTTC
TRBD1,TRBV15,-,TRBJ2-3,CATSMATGGTDTQYF,TGTGCCACCAGCATGGCGACAGGGGGCACAGATACGCAGTATTTT
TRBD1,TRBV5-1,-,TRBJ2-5,CASSLRQGASKETQYF,TGCGCCAGCAGCCTTAGACAGGGGGCGTCCAAAGAGACCCAGTACTTC
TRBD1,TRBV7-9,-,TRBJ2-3,CAGTGTGTDTQYF,TGTGCCGGAACCGGGACAGGCACAGATACGCAGTATTTT
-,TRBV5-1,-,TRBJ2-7,CASSPYHTNSYEQYF,TGCGCCAGCAGCCCGTATCATACAAACTCCTACGAGCAGTACTTC
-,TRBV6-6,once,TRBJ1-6,CASSERNYNSPLHF,TGTGCCAGCAGTGAGCGGAATTATAATTCACCCCTCCACTTT
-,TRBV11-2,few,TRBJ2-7,CASRAAWGLASYEQYF,TGTGCCAGCAGAGCCGCTTGGGGGCTGGCCTCCTACGAGCAGTACTTC
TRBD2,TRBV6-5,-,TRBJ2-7,CASSYEGSGRSKQYF,TGTGCCAGCAGTTACGAAGGTAGCGGGAGAAGTAAGCAGTACTTC
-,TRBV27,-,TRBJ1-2,CASSPGGLGDGYPF,TGTGCCAGCAGCCCTGGGGGCCTCGGGGATGGCTACCCCTTC
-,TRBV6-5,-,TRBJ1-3,CASSGQFSGNTIYF,TGTGCCAGCAGCGGACAGTTCTCTGGAAACACCATATATTTT
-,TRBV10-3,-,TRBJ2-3,CAISETGWQGTDTQYF,TGTGCCATCAGTGAGACAGGGTGGCAGGGCACAGATACGCAGTATTTT
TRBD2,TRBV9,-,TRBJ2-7,CASSVEASGSYEQYF,TGTGCCAGCAGCGTAGAGGCTAGCGGCTCCTACGAGCAGTACTTC
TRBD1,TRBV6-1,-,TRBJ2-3,CASSWTGDTQYF,TGTGCCAGCAGTTGGACAGGAGATACGCAGTATTTT
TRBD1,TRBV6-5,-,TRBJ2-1,CASRDRGLKTNEQFF,TGTGCCAGCAGGGACAGGGGGCTCAAGACCAATGAGCAGTTCTTC
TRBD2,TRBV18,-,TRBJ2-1,CASSPRQAGYNEQFF,TGTGCCAGCTCACCCCGGCAAGCGGGGTACAATGAGCAGTTCTTC
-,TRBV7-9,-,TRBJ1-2,CASSDTGPYGYTF,TGTGCCAGCAGCGATACGGGTCCCTATGGCTACACCTTC
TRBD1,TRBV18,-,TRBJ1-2,CASSPKGTGNNYGYTF,TGTGCCAGCTCACCAAAGGGGACAGGAAATAATTATGGCTACACCTTC
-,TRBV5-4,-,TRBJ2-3,CASSPLITTPMQYF,TGTGCCAGCAGCCCGCTGATAACCACCCCTATGCAGTATTTT
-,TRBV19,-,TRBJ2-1,CASSRLLAHNEQFF,TGTGCCAGTAGTAGATTATTAGCTCACAATGAGCAGTTCTTC
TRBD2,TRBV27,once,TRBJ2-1,CASSRSSSGRRGNEQFF,TGTGCCAGCAGCCGCTCCTCCAGCGGGAGAAGGGGTAATGAGCAGTTCTTC
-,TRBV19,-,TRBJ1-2,CASETRLGQSYGYTF,TGTGCCAGTGAAACGCGATTAGGACAGTCCTATGGCTACACCTTC
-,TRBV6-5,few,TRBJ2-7,CASSPKGRGPEQYF,TGTGCCAGCAGCCCAAAGGGCAGGGGCCCTGAGCAGTACTTC
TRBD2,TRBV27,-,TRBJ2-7,CASSSRGGEQYF,TGTGCCAGCAGTTCCCGGGGGGGCGAGCAGTACTTC
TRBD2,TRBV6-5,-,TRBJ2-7,CASSYGRLAGEQYF,TGTGCCAGCAGTTATGGGAGGCTAGCGGGGGAGCAGTACTTC
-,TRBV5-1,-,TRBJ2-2,CASSTGQTGELFF,TGCGCCAGCAGCACCGGACAGACCGGGGAGCTGTTTTTT
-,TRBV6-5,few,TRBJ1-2,CASSYWPFQGYTF,TGTGCCAGCAGTTATTGGCCCTTCCAGGGCTACACCTTC
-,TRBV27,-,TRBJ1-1,CASSPIRGALAFF,TGTGCCAGCAGTCCTATCCGGGGGGCCCTAGCTTTCTTT
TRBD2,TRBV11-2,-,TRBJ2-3,CASSTQTSGGTDTQYF,TGTGCCAGCAGCACTCAGACTAGCGGGGGCACAGATACGCAGTATTTT
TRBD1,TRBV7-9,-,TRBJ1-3,CASSGDRSSGNTIYF,TGTGCCAGCAGCGGGGACAGGAGCTCTGGAAACACCATATATTTT
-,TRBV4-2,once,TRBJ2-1,CASSQETGVDNEQFF,TGTGCCAGCAGCCAAGAAACGGGAGTAGACAATGAGCAGTTCTTC
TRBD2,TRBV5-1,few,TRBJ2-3,CASSLLAGRTDTQYF,TGCGCCAGCAGCTTGTTAGCGGGGCGCACAGATACGCAGTATTTT
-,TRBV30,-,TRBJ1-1,CAWSVRGLGNTEAFF,TGTGCCTGGAGTGTAAGAGGGCTGGGGAACACTGAAGCTTTCTTT
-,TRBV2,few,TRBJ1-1,CASRSRENTEAFF,TGTGCCAGCAGATCGAGGGAGAACACTGAAGCTTTCTTT
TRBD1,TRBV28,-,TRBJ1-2,CASSFLALGQGALGYTF,TGTGCCAGCAGTTTTCTAGCTCTCGGACAGGGGGCGTTGGGCTACACCTTC
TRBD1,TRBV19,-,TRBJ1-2,CASSRTGTGNGYPF,TGTGCCAGTAGTCGGACCGGGACAGGCAATGGCTACCCCTTC